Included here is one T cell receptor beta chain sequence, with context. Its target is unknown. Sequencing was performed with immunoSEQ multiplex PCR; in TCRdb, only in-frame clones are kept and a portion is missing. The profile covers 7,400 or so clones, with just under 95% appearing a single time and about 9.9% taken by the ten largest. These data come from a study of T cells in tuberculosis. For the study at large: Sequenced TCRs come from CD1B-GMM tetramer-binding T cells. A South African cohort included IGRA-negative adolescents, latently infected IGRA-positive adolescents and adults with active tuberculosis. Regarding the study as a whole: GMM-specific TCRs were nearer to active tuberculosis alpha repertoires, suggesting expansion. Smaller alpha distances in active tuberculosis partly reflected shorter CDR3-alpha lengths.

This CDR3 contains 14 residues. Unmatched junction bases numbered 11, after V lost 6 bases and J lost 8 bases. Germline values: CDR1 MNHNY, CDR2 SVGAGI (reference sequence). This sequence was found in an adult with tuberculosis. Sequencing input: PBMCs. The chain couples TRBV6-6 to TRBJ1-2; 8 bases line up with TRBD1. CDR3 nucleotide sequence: TGTGCCAGCAGCCAAGACAGGGGCCGGCCGGGCTACACCTTC. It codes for CASSQDRGRPGYTF.